This T cell receptor beta chain was observed in a study of early T cells in non-severe SARS-CoV-2 infection. Study details: The input, bulk RNA from unsorted whole blood, was sequenced, and chains were unpaired.

Looked up from germline, CDR1 is SGHNT and CDR2 is YYREEE (reference sequence). With 1 base clipped from V and 8 bases from J, the junction kept 7 bases outside the gene matches. The CDR3 consists of 15 residues. Individual cDNA molecules received unique molecular identifiers during library preparation. One entry per CDR3 protein results from TCRdb running MiXCR on the 5' RACE reads. The profile shows 55,000 to 65,000 distinct CDR3 sequences, about 9.1% of them singletons. This clonotype came up many times. This TCR came from an adult who was a healthcare worker with PCR-confirmed SARS-CoV-2 infection or an uninfected control (not recorded which). The V and J genes are TRBV5-4 and TRBJ2-1; 9 nucleotides line up with TRBD2. The sequenced sample was whole blood. CDR3 protein: CASSLSSGTVDEQFF. In DNA, the CDR3 is TGTGCCAGCAGCTTGTCTAGCGGGACAGTCGATGAGCAGTTCTTC.